A selection of T cell receptor beta chains follows, all from one sample in a study of response to subunit inactivated influenza vaccine. MiXCR was run by TCRdb on the RT-PCR reads, yielding one entry per CDR3 protein. The sample contains more than 450,000 distinct CDR3 sequences, less than 10% of which appear only once. Sequences were derived from PBMCs from blood, sampled less than 30 months after vaccination. The source is a man in his fifties or sixties who received an inactivated influenza vaccine. The CDR3 runs from the conserved cysteine through the conserved F or W. The D gene is left open where the match is weak. Clone size is not always given. Where it is, it says once, few, many or a class for expanded clones.

D gene: TRBD2
clone size: -
J gene: TRBJ2-7
V gene: TRBV15
CDR3 DNA: TGTGCCACCAGCAGAGATCTTGCGGGAGGTATCTTCTCCTACGAGCAGTACTTC
CDR3 protein: CATSRDLAGGIFSYEQYF

D gene: -
clone size: few
J gene: TRBJ2-1
V gene: TRBV7-9
CDR3 DNA: TGTGCCAGTCGATCGACCATAACTGAGCAGTTCTTC
CDR3 protein: CASRSTITEQFF

D gene: TRBD1
clone size: few
J gene: TRBJ2-5
V gene: TRBV20-1
CDR3 DNA: TGCAGTGCTAGAGGGGACAGGGGGAAACAAGAGACCCAGTACTTC
CDR3 protein: CSARGDRGKQETQYF

D gene: TRBD2
clone size: -
J gene: TRBJ2-7
V gene: TRBV10-3
CDR3 DNA: TGTGCCATCAGCGGGGGGACCTACGAGCAGTACTTC
CDR3 protein: CAISGGTYEQYF

D gene: -
clone size: many
J gene: TRBJ2-1
V gene: TRBV11-1
CDR3 DNA: TGTGCCAGCAGGGGTGTCCGGGCCTACAATGAGCAGTTCTTC
CDR3 protein: CASRGVRAYNEQFF

D gene: -
clone size: many
J gene: TRBJ1-1
V gene: TRBV10-3
CDR3 DNA: TGTGCCATCACGGCGGGTGGGAACACTGAAGCTTTCTTT
CDR3 protein: CAITAGGNTEAFF

D gene: TRBD1
clone size: few
J gene: TRBJ2-5
V gene: TRBV5-1
CDR3 DNA: TGCGCCAGCAGCCCAAGGACAGGGGGCGGAGAGACCCAGTACTTC
CDR3 protein: CASSPRTGGGETQYF

D gene: TRBD2
clone size: -
J gene: TRBJ2-1
V gene: TRBV6-1
CDR3 DNA: TGTGCCAGCAGTCGGACTAGCGTCTTCAGCTCCTCCTACAATGAGCAGTTCTTC
CDR3 protein: CASSRTSVFSSSYNEQFF

D gene: -
clone size: -
J gene: TRBJ1-1
V gene: TRBV15
CDR3 DNA: TGTGCCACCAGCAGAGGCCTTCTCACTGAAGCTTTCTTT
CDR3 protein: CATSRGLLTEAFF

D gene: -
clone size: few
J gene: TRBJ2-6
V gene: TRBV4-3
CDR3 DNA: TGCGCCAGCAGCCAAGCTTCTGGGGCCAACGTCCTGACTTTC
CDR3 protein: CASSQASGANVLTF

D gene: TRBD1
clone size: many
J gene: TRBJ1-3
V gene: TRBV6-1
CDR3 DNA: TGTGCCAGCAGTGTGGACAGGCCCTCTGGAAACACCATATATTTT
CDR3 protein: CASSVDRPSGNTIYF

D gene: -
clone size: few
J gene: TRBJ2-5
V gene: TRBV12-3/TRBV12-4
CDR3 DNA: TGTGCCAGCAGACAACAAGAGACCCAGTACTTC
CDR3 protein: CASRQQETQYF

D gene: -
clone size: many
J gene: TRBJ1-2
V gene: TRBV24-1
CDR3 DNA: TGTGCCACCAGTGCCGGTGGATCTGGCTACACCTTC
CDR3 protein: CATSAGGSGYTF

D gene: -
clone size: few
J gene: TRBJ2-5
V gene: TRBV5-1
CDR3 DNA: TGCGCCAGCTCTAGACAGGTTAAGCAAGAGACCCAGTACTTC
CDR3 protein: CASSRQVKQETQYF

D gene: TRBD1
clone size: many
J gene: TRBJ2-2
V gene: TRBV11-2
CDR3 DNA: TGTGCCAGCAGCTTACAGGGGGTCCAGACGAGGGCCGGGGAGCTGTTTTTT
CDR3 protein: CASSLQGVQTRAGELFF